The present entry profiles one T cell receptor beta chain with its context. This entry belongs to a study of beta chain features in type 1 diabetes. Germline lookup yields CDR1 SGHDT and CDR2 YYEEEE. The length of the CDR3 is 16 residues. The J segment lost 7 bases and the V segment lost 2 bases, leaving 5 bases of the junction unmatched. The sequenced template was cDNA made from the entire isolated RNA. Measured with immunoSEQ multiplex PCR; TCRdb has only the in-frame clones, and not every one. This table holds under 500,000 clones, 30% found once. The chain carries TRBV5-6 and TRBJ2-1; 14 positions agree with TRBD2. Sequenced: naive CD4+ T cells from blood. This receptor was obtained from a man aged 18 to 30 in good health. The CDR3 here is CASSLGLAGGNNEQFF. The CDR3 DNA reads TGTGCCAGCAGCTTAGGACTAGCGGGAGGCAATAATGAGCAGTTCTTC.